The 11 T cell receptor beta chains listed next were all sequenced from one sample in a study of CD8+ T cells in alopecia areata. Extraction and reverse transcription of RNA yielded cDNA as the sequencing template. Sequencing was performed with immunoSEQ multiplex PCR; in TCRdb, only in-frame clones are kept and a portion is missing. The sample has a few hundred thousand clones; around 64% are singletons. Treatment indicated: oral pan-JAK inhibitor, 5-10 mg twice daily. The specimen was CD4+ T cells sorted from blood, collected between weeks 51 and 54, from a patient treated with tofacitinib. All receptors come from a human donor with alopecia areata.

The chain uses TRBV30 and TRBJ1-6; D ambiguous. Trimming cost V 5 bases and J 7 bases, with 12 bases left between them. CDR1 GTSNPN and CDR2 SVGIG come from the germline V gene (reference sequence). CDR3 length: 13 residues. In DNA, the CDR3 is TGTGCCTGGGCCCTCCGGTGGAATTCACCCCTCCACTTT. Protein sequence: CAWALRWNSPLHF.

This clone was counted a single time. The V gene is TRBV29-1, the J gene TRBJ2-5; D not resolved. This CDR3 is built from 11 residues. Germline lookup yields CDR1 SQVTM and CDR2 ANQGSEA. V lost 5 bases and J 5 bases, leaving 9 bases between the germline ends. The CDR3 bases are TGCAGCGTTTTAGTGGGGGAGACCCAGTACTTC. The encoded protein is CSVLVGETQYF.

The J gene is TRBJ2-1, the V gene TRBV6-6; 9 bases agree with TRBD2. The CDR3 extends over 15 amino acids. The germline V gene has CDR1 MNHNY and CDR2 SVGAGI (reference sequence). J gave up 2 bases and V 7 bases, and 6 bases lay outside the gene matches. The CDR3 sequence: CASTGGRGPYNEQFF. CDR3 in DNA: TGTGCCAGCACCGGCGGGAGGGGCCCCTACAATGAGCAGTTCTTC.

The chain has TRBV5-1 and TRBJ2-7; 7 bases are a match to TRBD1. Trimming at V came to 6 bases and at J to 7 bases, leaving 10 bases not matched to a gene. CDR3 length: 13 residues. Germline lookup yields CDR1 SGHRS and CDR2 YFSETQ. The CDR3 region has the DNA TGCGCCAGCAAGGGACAGTCCCTCGAGGAGCAGTACTTC. This translates into CASKGQSLEEQYF.

The table lists this clone with a few counts. The DNA of the CDR3 is TGCGCCAGCAGCCACCGAGACGGCGCCGAGCAGTACTTC. Amino acid sequence: CASSHRDGAEQYF. The chain combines TRBV4-3 with TRBJ2-7; D ambiguous. The V end lost 3 bases, the J end lost 6 bases, and 12 bases lay between the germline ends. Germline V gene sequence: CDR1 LGHNA, CDR2 YSLEER. This CDR3 is built from 13 residues.

With respect to this clone: This CDR3 is also generated by other DNA sequences in the sample. V is TRBV2 and J is TRBJ2-5; D gene uncertain. Germline-derived CDR1 and CDR2 are SNHLY and FYNNEI. CDR3 length equals 12 residues. The V and J ends lost 3 bases and 5 bases respectively, with 7 bases between them. The CDR3 nucleotides are TGTGCCAGCAGTGAGGGTTGGGAGACCCAGTACTTC. Translated, it gives CASSEGWETQYF.

The chain joins TRBV19 to TRBJ1-1; D may be TRBD1 (5 bases). This CDR3 has 12 residues. V was trimmed by 8 bases and J by 6 bases, leaving 13 bases between them. CDR1 is LNHDA and CDR2 is SQIVND in the germline V gene (reference sequence). CDR3 region: CASSQGEPEAFF. The CDR3 nucleotides read TGTGCCAGTTCCCAGGGAGAGCCTGAAGCTTTCTTT.

This clone appeared once. This sequence joins TRBV30 and TRBJ2-1, with a weak D call TRBD2 (5 bases). V was clipped by 4 bases and J by 4 bases, with 11 bases between them. The CDR3 has 13 residues. The germline CDR1 and CDR2 sequences are GTSNPN and SVGIG (reference sequence). DNA of the CDR3: TGTGCCTGGACCCCCGGGGTATACAATGAGCAGTTCTTC. It specifies CAWTPGVYNEQFF.

The chain employs TRBV5-6 and TRBJ2-7; perhaps TRBD1 as D (6 bases). This CDR3 has 12 amino acids. Trimming stripped 4 bases from V and 3 bases from J, with 8 bases between. Germline V lookup: CDR1 SGHDT, CDR2 YYEEEE. In nucleotides, the CDR3 is TGTGCCAGCAGCCCGGGACACTACGAGCAGTACTTC. Protein product: CASSPGHYEQYF.

The chain joins TRBV9 to TRBJ2-5, with D unresolved. CDR1 is SGDLS and CDR2 is YYNGEE in the germline V gene. The CDR3 covers 14 residues. Trimming left V 1 base short and J 5 bases short, with 12 bases between. The CDR3 here is CASSVSPSRETQYF. CDR3 DNA sequence: TGTGCCAGCAGCGTATCACCCTCTCGGGAGACCCAGTACTTC. Full variable domain (missing parts from reference TRBV9 and TRBJ2-5): DSGVTQTPKHLITATGQRVTLRCSPRSGDLSVYWYQQSLDQGLQFLIQYYNGEERAKGNILERFSAQQFPDLHSELNLSSLELGDSALYFCASSVSPSRETQYFGPGTRLLVL.

The chain employs TRBV6-6 and TRBJ1-6, with D hard to call. The V gene lost 6 bases and the J gene lost 9 bases, with 15 bases spanning the gap. The CDR3 contains 14 residues. Germline V gene lookup returns CDR1 MNHNY and CDR2 SVGAGI (reference sequence). CDR3 nucleotides: TGTGCCAGCAGAACCGGTCACGGCGCTTCACCCCTCCACTTT. Its protein is CASRTGHGASPLHF.